The clone carrying this TCR beta chain occurred a few times. Between the trimmed V and J ends, which lost 4 bases and 6 bases, there was a span of 12 bases. The CDR3 sequence is 13 residues long. From germline, CDR1 is SGHRS and CDR2 YFSETQ. The data are from a study of identical twins. Healthy Caucasians made up all donors. TCRdb reprocessed the 5' RACE reads with MiXCR, giving one entry per CDR3 protein. Here the sample spans around 240,000 distinct CDR3 sequences, roughly 7% being singletons. These sequences were also reported in another study, on yellow fever vaccine responses in identical twins.

The sample taken for sequencing was memory (CD45RO+) T cells sorted from blood. This TCR was recovered from a young woman in good health. The chain couples TRBV5-1 to TRBJ2-3, with D unclear. The CDR3 coding sequence is TGCGCCAGCAGCAGGACCGACGTGGATACGCAGTATTTT. This sequence encodes CASSRTDVDTQYF.